Each of the 14 T cell receptor beta chains below was sequenced from the same sample in a study of T cell repertoires in cytomegalovirus infection (dated by TCRdb to about 2019). What these receptors recognize is not known. Sequenced on an Illumina HiSeq 1500. In-frame beta chains were kept once TCRdb had trimmed the public reads at Q25 with fastp and called clones with MiXCR. Every distinct CDR3 protein forms one entry, paired with its most common genes and DNA. Here the sample has fewer than 1,000,000 distinct CDR3 sequences; approximately 31% occur a single time. The ten largest account for over 10% of the sample. Interpreted using the paper, the treatment or condition label stands for: in vitro stimulation with specific CMV peptide epitopes to enrich CMV-specific T cells. Material: cultured CD8+ T cells from PBMCs, obtained from culture after CMV antigen stimulation. These receptors were collected from a human donor in good health (CMV status not recorded). Some clones in this sample may be carry-over from other donors' samples.

This clonotype was detected ten times or more. The chain's CDR3 is CASSLDQAGAEGELFF. The CDR3 DNA reads TGTGCCAGCAGCTTAGATCAAGCGGGGGCTGAGGGGGAGCTGTTTTTT. This chain links TRBV7-6 with TRBJ2-2, with 8 bases matching TRBD2. V dropped 1 base and J dropped 8; count of bases not matched to a gene: 9. The length of the CDR3 is 16 residues. CDR1 SGHVS and CDR2 FNYEAQ come from the germline V gene.

This clonotype was counted at least ten times. This chain links TRBV11-3 with TRBJ2-6; TRBD1 aligns across 7 bases. With V trimmed by 5 bases and J by 2 bases, 3 bases remained unmatched. The germline V gene encodes CDR1 SGHNT and CDR2 YENEEA. The CDR3 has 15 amino acids. The CDR3 protein is CASSDDRAGANVLTF. In nucleotides, the CDR3 is TGTGCCAGCAGCGATGACAGGGCTGGGGCCAACGTCCTGACTTTC.

This clonotype was seen ten or more times. V and J are TRBV12-3 or TRBV12-4 and TRBJ2-5; 8 bases fit TRBD2. The trim removed 3 bases at V and 0 bases at J, leaving 6 bases unmatched. This CDR3 comprises 16 residues. The chain's CDR3 is CASSFGLAEYQETQYF. The CDR3, as DNA: TGTGCCAGCAGTTTTGGACTAGCTGAGTACCAAGAGACCCAGTACTTC.

This clonotype was recorded a few times. This sequence joins TRBV7-9 and TRBJ2-3; 8 bases align to TRBD2. V was pared by 2 bases and J by 0 bases, with 4 bases of the junction left unmatched. The CDR3 is 16 amino acids. Germline values: CDR1 SEHNR, CDR2 FQNEAQ (reference sequence). The CDR3 protein is CASSLLSSGSTDTQYF. DNA for the CDR3: TGTGCCAGCAGCTTATTATCTAGCGGGAGCACAGATACGCAGTATTTT.

Here the CDR3 DNA reads TGTGCCAGCAGTTACGAAAACAGGGCCTACGAGCAGTACGTC. This sequence encodes CASSYENRAYEQYV. The chain recombines TRBV6-2 or TRBV6-3 with TRBJ2-7, with D perhaps TRBD1 (6 bases). With 2 bases removed from V and 2 bases from J, the gap between germline ends came to 10 bases. The CDR3 runs 14 residues. Germline CDR1 reads MNHEY; CDR2 reads SVGEGT.

This clonotype was counted only a few times. The chain employs TRBV12-3 or TRBV12-4 and TRBJ2-1; D may correspond to TRBD1 or TRBD2 (5 bases each). V shed 1 base and J shed 7 bases, with 11 bases lying between them. CDR3 size: 14 residues. In DNA form, the CDR3 reads TGTGCCAGCAGTTTAGGGGGGTACGGGAATGAGCAGTTCTTC. Translating it yields CASSLGGYGNEQFF.

This clonotype has only a few counts. The V and J genes are TRBV6-6 and TRBJ2-5; 8 positions match TRBD2. Germline V CDR1 and CDR2: MNHNY, SVGAGI (reference sequence). V was clipped by 2 bases and J by 1 base; unmatched bases: 3. The CDR3 totals 15 residues. The CDR3 nucleotides read TGTGCCAGCAGTTACGTCGGGGGGGTCCAAGAGACCCAGTACTTC. This gives the protein CASSYVGGVQETQYF.

The CDR3, as DNA: TGTGCCAGCAGACCCGGACAGTACTATGGCTACACCTTC. It specifies CASRPGQYYGYTF. The chain is built from TRBV27 and TRBJ1-2, with D possibly TRBD1 on 6 matching bases. Germline V gene sequence: CDR1 MNHEY, CDR2 SMNVEV (reference sequence). V shed 6 bases and J shed 3 bases, with 11 bases lying between them. The CDR3 loop spans 13 amino acids.

This clonotype has at least ten counts. The V call is TRBV25-1, the J call TRBJ1-2; 7 bases agree with TRBD1. Germline assignment: CDR1 MGHDK and CDR2 SYGVNS. V was clipped by 1 base and J by 0 bases; unmatched bases: 2. This CDR3 has 15 residues. This chain's CDR3 is CASSESGQPNYGYTF. The DNA of the CDR3 is TGTGCCAGCAGTGAATCGGGACAGCCTAACTATGGCTACACCTTC.

In its sample, this clonotype was seen a few times. The chain employs TRBV28 and TRBJ2-3; TRBD2 aligns across 14 bases. Looked up from germline, CDR1 is MDHEN and CDR2 is SYDVKM. The CDR3 contains 18 residues. With 4 bases clipped from V and 5 bases from J, the junction kept 11 bases outside the gene matches. CDR3 region: CASSSNMGLAGAQDTQYF. DNA for the CDR3: TGTGCCAGCAGTTCGAACATGGGACTAGCGGGGGCCCAAGATACGCAGTATTTT.

This clonotype was seen only a few times. The rearrangement links TRBV6-1 to TRBJ2-5; no clear D gene. The CDR3 runs 17 residues. Germline CDR1 is MNHNS and CDR2 is SASEGT. The V end was cut by 4 bases, the J end by 4 bases, with 22 bases between. The CDR3 nucleotides are TGTGCCAGCAGTGGTCCAGATAGGGTGCACACGGGAGAGACCCAGTACTTC. This encodes CASSGPDRVHTGETQYF.

The rearrangement uses TRBV2 and TRBJ2-7; 9 bases map to TRBD1. The CDR3 covers 15 residues. The V segment lost 6 bases and the J segment 3 bases; nucleotides outside the gene matches: 9. CDR1 is SNHLY, CDR2 FYNNEI, per germline. CDR3 amino acids: CASRTGTGNIYEQYF. The CDR3 region has the DNA TGTGCCAGCAGAACGGGGACAGGGAACATCTACGAGCAGTACTTC.

This clonotype has more than one count but fewer than ten. The CDR3 DNA sequence: TGTGCCAGCTTCTTTGGAGGTTCTGAAGCTTTCTTT. Its protein is CASFFGGSEAFF. The V gene is TRBV28, the J gene TRBJ1-1, with unresolved D. Trimming took off 8 bases at V and 6 bases at J, with 13 bases between the two ends. This CDR3 contains 12 residues. Looked up from germline, CDR1 is MDHEN and CDR2 is SYDVKM.

The chain combines TRBV7-9 with TRBJ1-3, with a weak D call TRBD1 (5 bases). From germline, CDR1 is SEHNR and CDR2 FQNEAQ (reference sequence). The CDR3 totals 15 residues. Trimming cost V 8 bases and J 1 base, with 15 bases left between them. The chain's CDR3 is CASRRVEGSGNTIYF. In DNA form, the CDR3 reads TGTGCCAGCCGACGGGTTGAGGGGTCTGGAAACACCATATATTTT.